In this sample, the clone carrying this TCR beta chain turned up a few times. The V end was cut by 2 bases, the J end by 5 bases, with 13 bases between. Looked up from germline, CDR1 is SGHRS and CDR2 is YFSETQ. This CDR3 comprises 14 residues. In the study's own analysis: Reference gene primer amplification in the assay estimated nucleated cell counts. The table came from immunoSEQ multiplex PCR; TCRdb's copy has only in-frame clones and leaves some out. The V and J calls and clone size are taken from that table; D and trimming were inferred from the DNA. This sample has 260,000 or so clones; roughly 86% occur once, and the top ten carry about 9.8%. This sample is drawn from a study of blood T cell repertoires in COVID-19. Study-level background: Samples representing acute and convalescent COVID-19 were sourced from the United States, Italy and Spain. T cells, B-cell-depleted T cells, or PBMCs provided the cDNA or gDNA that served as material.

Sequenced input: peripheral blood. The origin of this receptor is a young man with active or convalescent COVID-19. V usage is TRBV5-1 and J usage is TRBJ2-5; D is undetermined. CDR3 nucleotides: TGCGCCAGCAGCTTACGAGTCAGGTCCGAGACCCAGTACTTC. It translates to CASSLRVRSETQYF.